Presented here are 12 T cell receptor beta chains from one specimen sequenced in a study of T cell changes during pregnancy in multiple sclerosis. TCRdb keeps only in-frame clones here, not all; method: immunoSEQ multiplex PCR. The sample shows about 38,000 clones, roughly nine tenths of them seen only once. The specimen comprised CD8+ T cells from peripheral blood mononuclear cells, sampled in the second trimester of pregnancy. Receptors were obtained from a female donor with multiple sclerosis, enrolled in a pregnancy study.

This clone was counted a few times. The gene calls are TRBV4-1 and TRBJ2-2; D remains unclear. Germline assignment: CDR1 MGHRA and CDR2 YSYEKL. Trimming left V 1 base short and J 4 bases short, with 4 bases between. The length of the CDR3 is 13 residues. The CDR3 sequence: CASSQGSTGELFF. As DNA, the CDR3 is TGCGCCAGCAGCCAAGGCAGCACCGGGGAGCTGTTTTTT.

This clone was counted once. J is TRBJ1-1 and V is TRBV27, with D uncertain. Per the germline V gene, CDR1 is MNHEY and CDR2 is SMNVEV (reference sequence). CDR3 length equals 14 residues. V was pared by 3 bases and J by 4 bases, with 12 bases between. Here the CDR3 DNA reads TGTGCCAGCAGTTTGTTAGGCTCGGGCACTGAAGCTTTCTTT. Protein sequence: CASSLLGSGTEAFF.

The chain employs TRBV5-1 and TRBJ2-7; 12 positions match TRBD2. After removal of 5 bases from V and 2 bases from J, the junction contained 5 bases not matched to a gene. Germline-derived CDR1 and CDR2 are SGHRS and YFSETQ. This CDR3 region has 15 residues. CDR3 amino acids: CASRVLAGGTYEQYF. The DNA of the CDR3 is TGCGCCAGCAGAGTTCTAGCGGGAGGGACCTACGAGCAGTACTTC.

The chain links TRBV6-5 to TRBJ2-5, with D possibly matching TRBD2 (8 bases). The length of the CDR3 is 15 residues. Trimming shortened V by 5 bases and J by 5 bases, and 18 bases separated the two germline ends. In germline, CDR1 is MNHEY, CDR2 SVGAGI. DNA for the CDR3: TGTGCCAGCAGTGTCGGGAGGGGGCGGGGGGAGACCCAGTACTTC. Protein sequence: CASSVGRGRGETQYF.

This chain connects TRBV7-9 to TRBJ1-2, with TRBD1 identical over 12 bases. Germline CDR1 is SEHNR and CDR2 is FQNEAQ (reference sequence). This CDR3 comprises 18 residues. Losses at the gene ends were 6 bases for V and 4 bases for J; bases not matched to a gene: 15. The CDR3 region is CASSPQIGGQGAFYGYTF. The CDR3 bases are TGTGCCAGCAGTCCACAAATCGGGGGACAGGGGGCGTTCTATGGCTACACCTTC.

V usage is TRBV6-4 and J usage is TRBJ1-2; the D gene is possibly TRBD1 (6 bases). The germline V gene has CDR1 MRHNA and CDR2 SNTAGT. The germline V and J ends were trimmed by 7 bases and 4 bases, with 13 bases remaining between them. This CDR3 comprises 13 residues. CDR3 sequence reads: CASIQDSTYGYTF. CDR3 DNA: TGTGCCAGCATTCAGGACAGCACCTATGGCTACACCTTC.

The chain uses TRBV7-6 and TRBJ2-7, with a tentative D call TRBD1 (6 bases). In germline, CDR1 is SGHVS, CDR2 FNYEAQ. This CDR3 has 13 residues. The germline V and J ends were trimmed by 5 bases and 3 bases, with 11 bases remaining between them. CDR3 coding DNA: TGTGCCAGCAGCCCCCAGGACAGCTACGAGCAGTACTTC. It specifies CASSPQDSYEQYF.

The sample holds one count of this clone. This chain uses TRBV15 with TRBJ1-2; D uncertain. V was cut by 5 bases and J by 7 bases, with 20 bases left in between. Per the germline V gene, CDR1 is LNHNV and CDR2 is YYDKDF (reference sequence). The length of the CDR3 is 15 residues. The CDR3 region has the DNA TGTGCCACCAGCGCCCAGCTGACATTCGGTGGTGGCTACACCTTC. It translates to CATSAQLTFGGGYTF. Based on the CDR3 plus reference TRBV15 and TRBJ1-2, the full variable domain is DAMVIQNPRYQVTQFGKPVTLSCSQTLNHNVMYWYQQKSSQAPKLLFHYYDKDFNNEADTPDNFQSRRPNTSFCFLDIRSPGLGDTAMYLCATSAQLTFGGGYTFGSGTRLTVV.

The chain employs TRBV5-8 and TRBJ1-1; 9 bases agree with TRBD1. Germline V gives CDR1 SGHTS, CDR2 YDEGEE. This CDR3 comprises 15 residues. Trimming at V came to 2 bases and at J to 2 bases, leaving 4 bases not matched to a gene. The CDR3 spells CASSFPTGGNTEAFF. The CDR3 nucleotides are TGTGCCAGCAGCTTCCCGACAGGGGGAAACACTGAAGCTTTCTTT.

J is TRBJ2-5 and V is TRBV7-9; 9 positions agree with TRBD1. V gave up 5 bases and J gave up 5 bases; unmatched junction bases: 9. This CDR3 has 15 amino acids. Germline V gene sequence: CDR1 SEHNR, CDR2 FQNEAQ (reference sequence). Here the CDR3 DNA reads TGTGCCAGCAGCCCAACGGGGACAGGGAGTGAGACCCAGTACTTC. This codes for CASSPTGTGSETQYF.

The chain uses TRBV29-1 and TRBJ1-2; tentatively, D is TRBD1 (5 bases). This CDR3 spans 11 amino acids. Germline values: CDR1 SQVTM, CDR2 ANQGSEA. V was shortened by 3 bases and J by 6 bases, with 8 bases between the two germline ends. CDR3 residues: CSVDREDGYTF. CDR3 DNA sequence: TGCAGCGTTGACAGGGAGGATGGCTACACCTTC.

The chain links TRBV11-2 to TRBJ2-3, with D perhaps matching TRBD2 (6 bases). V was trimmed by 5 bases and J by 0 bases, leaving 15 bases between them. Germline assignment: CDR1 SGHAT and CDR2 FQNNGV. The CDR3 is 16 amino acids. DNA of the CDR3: TGTGCCAGCAGCCAGACTAGTGGGTTTAGCACAGATACGCAGTATTTT. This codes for CASSQTSGFSTDTQYF.